This T cell receptor (beta chain) came from a study of blood T cell repertoires in COVID-19 (dated by TCRdb to about 2020). Broadly, across the study: Collaborator samples came from the United States, Italy and Spain and covered acute and convalescent phases of COVID-19. The prospective study material was composed of cDNA or gDNA derived from T cells, B-cell-depleted T cells, or PBMCs. HLA class I and class II types, where available, came from metadata supplied by the sample provider rather than from assay-based typing. The dataset comprised deeply sampled blood TCRbeta repertoires from subjects exposed to, actively infected with, or recovered from COVID-19. The samples were drawn from the first 160 participants of the ongoing ImmuneRACE study and from over 950 subjects provided by 6 global collaborators. Sample metadata almost always included a de-identified subject ID, COVID-19 status, age in years and sex. The repertoires were made available in a free public database intended to serve as a resource for research on the immune response to SARS-CoV-2. Findings and caveats that apply to the study as a whole: The quantity of clinical and demographic metadata differed by source and by participant and was supplied without curation.

TCRbeta CDR3 regions were amplified from genomic DNA by means of the immunoSEQ Assay, a bias-controlled multiplex PCR. As for how the authors treated the data: Within the assay, amplification of reference gene primers was used to estimate how many nucleated cells each sample contained. To quantify the absolute abundance of each unique TCRbeta CDR3 rearrangement, sequence reads were collapsed and filtered. Productive Simpson clonality was computed per sample as the square root of Simpson's diversity index over productive rearrangements. TCRdb holds this immuneACCESS table with in-frame rearrangements only. Some clones are missing; in checked studies, unresolved V genes explain under half, and the rest has no known cause. The V and J calls and the clone size are those of that table, but D and trimming were determined from the DNA. This sample holds roughly 400,000 clones; 91% were observed only once. In total, the top ten clones hold 0.86% of the sample.

Participants in the prospective study were aged roughly 18 to 100 years, lived in over 20 United States geographic areas, and enrolled through a virtual design. Cohort assignment in the prospective study relied on participant-reported clinical history from a screening survey and a study questionnaire. Exposed participants had been in contact, within 2 weeks of entering the study, with a person who had a PCR-confirmed or clinician-diagnosed case of COVID-19. Each participant in the prospective study had whole blood, serum and a nasopharyngeal or oropharyngeal swab collected by mobile phlebotomists. Additional blood draws and questionnaires over an approximately two-month period could optionally be provided by prospective study participants. Prospective study blood samples were shipped either frozen or at room temperature before DNA extraction. This clone was seen only once. This clone's antigen is unknown. Base-call qualities are not available, and no considerably larger clone is one nucleotide away.

The CDR3 goes from the cysteine to the phenylalanine over 14 residues. The sequence is cut down to CDR3 DNA, 42 bases in frame from base 1. CDR1 and CDR2, looked up from the germline V gene (reference sequence), are SGHKS and YYEKEE. Ends trimmed: V by 4 bases, J by 6 bases; bases unmatched to a gene: 6. The origin of this receptor is a woman between 40 and 55 years old who had been exposed to COVID-19. Recombination linked TRBV5-5 to TRBJ1-2; TRBD1 lines up with 10 middle nucleotides. The specimen was PBMCs or T cells enriched from blood (not recorded which). The sequenced DNA is TGTGCCAGCAGCCCGGGACAGGGGCTGGATGGCTACACCTTC. It codes for CASSPGQGLDGYTF.